The T cell receptor (beta chain) described here comes from a study of T cell responses to AZD1222 COVID-19 vaccine. J lost 2 bases, V lost 3 bases, and 0 bases had no gene match. This CDR3 comprises 14 residues. CDR1 is SGHDN and CDR2 is FVKESK in the germline V gene. Assay used: immunoSEQ multiplex PCR; TCRdb lists only in-frame clones, some missing. The sample carries more than 20,000 clones, around 87% recorded once. This clone has just one count. The sample was peripheral blood, taken 28 days after the second AZD1222 dose. This chain uses TRBV14 with TRBJ2-1; 8 bases agree with TRBD2. The TCR comes from an adult who received the AZD1222 COVID-19 vaccine. CDR3: CASSQRGAYNEQFF. CDR3 nucleotides: TGTGCCAGCAGCCAGCGGGGGGCCTACAATGAGCAGTTCTTC.